Reported below is one T cell receptor beta chain. No antigen is known for it. This specimen belongs to a study of cytomegalovirus exposure and HLA in healthy donors. The study, taken as a whole, reports: Generally TCR sequences proved uncommon, though certain public TCRs appeared in numerous donors. Clonal expansion, a later analysis showed, was greater in HLA-associated TCR beta chains than in equally common others.

Germline V CDR1 and CDR2: SEHNR, FQNEAQ (reference sequence). With V trimmed by 7 bases and J by 4 bases, 10 bases remained unmatched. This CDR3 is built from 15 residues. PCR amplification relied on 60 Vbeta primers (plus 13 Jbeta primers). Source study methods: Around 12 million of 70 million to 80 million unique TCR beta chains were shared, per a later count. Clones were read by immunoSEQ multiplex PCR, and TCRdb kept only the in-frame ones, dropping some. V, J and clone size are taken as reported in that table, and D and trimming were inferred from the DNA itself. The repertoire has around 230,000 clones, roughly 82% of them found once; the top ten carry nearly 6%.

The sequenced sample was PBMCs. This TCR was sampled from a man aged 35-49 years in good health and CMV-seropositive. This sequence joins TRBV7-9 and TRBJ2-5; 9 nucleotides align to TRBD2. The CDR3 nucleotides are TGTGCCAGCATCCATAGCGGGAGCAGATTAGAGACCCAGTACTTC. Its translation is CASIHSGSRLETQYF.